What follows describes a single T cell receptor beta chain. Its antigen remains unidentified. The CDR3 runs to 16 residues. Germline CDR1 is SGHDN and CDR2 is FVKESK. V lost 4 bases and J 3 bases, leaving 15 bases between the germline ends. This sample was taken from a study of cytomegalovirus exposure and HLA in healthy donors. Study summary: Earlier sequencing of about 179 million T cells yielded 100 million to 140 million unique TCR beta sequences.

Findings of the study overall: CMV serostatus stood as the only immune exposure information on hand.

The PCR used 60 Vbeta and 13 Jbeta primers. Sequenced by immunoSEQ multiplex PCR; TCRdb stores in-frame clones only, minus some. The table lists over 110,000 clones, 60% to 80% of them singletons. The chain is built from TRBV14 and TRBJ1-4, with D tentatively TRBD1 (6 bases). This sequence originates from a young man in good health and CMV-seronegative. Sequenced: PBMCs. CDR3 sequence reads: CASSRNAGVANEKLFF. CDR3 bases: TGTGCCAGCAGCCGAAACGCAGGGGTGGCTAATGAAAAACTGTTTTTT.